Below, one T cell receptor (beta chain) is given with its context. Per germline, CDR1 SGHAT and CDR2 FQNNGV. V was pared by 5 bases and J by 1 base, with 8 bases of the junction left unmatched. This CDR3 region has 16 residues. Authors' processing steps: Amplification of reference gene primers was used by the study to estimate nucleated cell counts. Only in-frame clones appear in the TCRdb table, and some are missing; sequencing was by immunoSEQ multiplex PCR. V, J and clone size are those of that table, while D and trimming were read from the DNA. Of roughly 300,000 clones detected, 86% appear once; the ten largest clones hold around 1.5%. This sample was taken from a study of blood T cell repertoires in COVID-19. In the study overall: Italy, Spain and the United States were the sources of the convalescent and acute COVID-19 samples. The cDNA or gDNA used as material had been derived from T cells, B-cell-depleted T cells, or PBMCs.

This chain links TRBV11-2 with TRBJ1-3, with TRBD1 identical over 7 bases. Source material: peripheral blood. The sequence came from a woman between 50 and 59 years old with acute or convalescent COVID-19. The CDR3 DNA sequence: TGTGCCAGCAGCACGCGACAGGGAGTATCTGGAAACACCATATATTTT. Translation gives CASSTRQGVSGNTIYF. Filled out from reference TRBV11-2 and TRBJ1-3, the complete variable domain reads EAGVAQSPRYKIIEKRQSVAFWCNPISGHATLYWYQQILGQGPKLLIQFQNNGVVDDSQLPKDRFSAERLKGVDSTLKIQPAKLEDSAVYLCASSTRQGVSGNTIYFGEGSWLTVV.